This T cell receptor (beta chain) was identified in a study of OX40 agonist ivuxolimab in advanced cancers. Study conclusions and caveats: Clones of CD4+ and CD8+ blood T cells grew by week 6 at doses of 0.1 to 3.0 mg/kg.

V dropped 4 bases and J dropped 3; count of bases not matched to a gene: 13. CDR1 SGHRS and CDR2 YFSETQ come from the germline V gene. The CDR3 sequence is 19 residues long. Sequencing was performed with immunoSEQ multiplex PCR; in TCRdb, only in-frame clones are kept and a portion is missing. The repertoire consists of about 100,000 clones, with around nine tenths occurring once and the leading ten covering about 0.15%. Concerning this clone itself: Its antigen is unidentified.

The sample consisted of CD4+ or CD8+ T cells sorted from blood, taken in a trial of the OX40 agonist ivuxolimab. This chain joins TRBV5-1 and TRBJ2-3, with 14 bases lining up with TRBD2. This clonotype originated in an adult with an advanced solid tumor such as melanoma, head and neck, liver or kidney cancer. The CDR3 protein is CASSRGLAGATISTDTQYF. CDR3 sequence (DNA): TGCGCCAGCAGCCGGGGACTAGCGGGGGCCACCATAAGTACAGATACGCAGTATTTT.